This entry describes one T cell receptor beta chain. Its antigen is as yet unknown. Breast cancer patients provided tissue from their axillary draining lymph nodes. CDR3 length: 14 residues. V was cut by 1 base and J by 7 bases, with 11 bases left in between. Germline V gives CDR1 MGHRA, CDR2 YSYEKL. TCRdb re-analysed the multiplex PCR reads in MiXCR, keeping a single row per CDR3 protein. Of about 200,000 distinct CDR3 sequences in the sample, approximately 36% were seen once. This specimen belongs to a study of breast tumors, draining lymph nodes, adjacent tissues. Study outcomes and limitations: Findings are consistent with lymph node origin and intratumoral expansion of most tumor T cells. Luminal-like breast cancer showed significantly higher tumor–nontumor repertoire similarity than basal-like. Tumors had less TCR diversity than lymph nodes, more than nontumor tissue. Data only fit, rather than demonstrated, lymph node origin of most tumor T cells.

This chain connects TRBV4-1 to TRBJ1-5; no firm D call. The TCR originated in a female donor with breast cancer. Some clones in this sample may be carry-over from other donors' samples. The source material was axillary lymph node tissue. CDR3 nucleotides: TGCGCCAGCAGCCAAGTAGGCACGGGACAGCCCCAGCATTTT. Translating gives CASSQVGTGQPQHF.